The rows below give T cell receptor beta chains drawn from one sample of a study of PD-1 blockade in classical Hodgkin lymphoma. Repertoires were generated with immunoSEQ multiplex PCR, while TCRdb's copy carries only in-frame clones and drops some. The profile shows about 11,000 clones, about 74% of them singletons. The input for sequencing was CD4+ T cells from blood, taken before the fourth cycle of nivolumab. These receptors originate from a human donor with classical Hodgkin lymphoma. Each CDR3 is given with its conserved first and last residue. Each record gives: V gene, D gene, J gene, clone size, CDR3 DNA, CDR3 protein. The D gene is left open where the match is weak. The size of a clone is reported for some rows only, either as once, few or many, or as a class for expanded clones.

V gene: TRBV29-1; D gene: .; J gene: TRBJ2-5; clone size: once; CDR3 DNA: TGCAGCGTGGGTGGAGGGCAAGAGACCCAGTACTTC; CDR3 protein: CSVGGGQETQYF
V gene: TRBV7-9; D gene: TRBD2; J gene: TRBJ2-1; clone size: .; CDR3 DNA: TGTGCCAGCAGCACTCGACTAGCGGGAGGGCGGAACAATGAGCAGTTCTTC; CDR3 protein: CASSTRLAGGRNNEQFF
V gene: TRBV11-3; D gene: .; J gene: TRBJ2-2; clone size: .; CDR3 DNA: TGTGCCAGCAGCTTCAGACCCGGGGAGCTGTTTTTT; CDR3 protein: CASSFRPGELFF
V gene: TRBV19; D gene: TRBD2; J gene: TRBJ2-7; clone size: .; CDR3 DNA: TGTGCCAGTAGACCTAGCGGGAGGAGAAACGAGCAGTACTTC; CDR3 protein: CASRPSGRRNEQYF
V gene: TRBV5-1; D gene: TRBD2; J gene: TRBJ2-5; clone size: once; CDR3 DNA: TGCGCCAGCTTTCGAGGTACTAGCGGGGATCGAGGGGAGACCCAGTACTTC; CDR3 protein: CASFRGTSGDRGETQYF
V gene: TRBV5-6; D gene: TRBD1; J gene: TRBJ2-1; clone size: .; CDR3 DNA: TGTGCCAGCAGCTTGTTGGGGACAGGTATCAATGAGCAGTTCTTC; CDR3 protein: CASSLLGTGINEQFF
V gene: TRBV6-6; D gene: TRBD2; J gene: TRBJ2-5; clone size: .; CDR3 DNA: TGTGCCAGCAGTATAGCGGGAGCGGAGACCCAGTACTTC; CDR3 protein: CASSIAGAETQYF
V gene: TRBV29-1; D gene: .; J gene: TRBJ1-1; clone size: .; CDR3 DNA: TGCAGCGTTGAAGATTCCCCCTTCGGAGGCACTGAAGCTTTCTTT; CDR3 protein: CSVEDSPFGGTEAFF
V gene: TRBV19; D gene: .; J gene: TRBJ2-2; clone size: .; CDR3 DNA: TGTGCCAGTAGTATGGGAGTATTAGCCTCGAACACCGGGGAGCTGTTTTTT; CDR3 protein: CASSMGVLASNTGELFF
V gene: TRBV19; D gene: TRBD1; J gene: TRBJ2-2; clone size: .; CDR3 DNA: TGTGCCAGTAGTCCCCCGGACAGGGGGCCCTACACCGGGGAGCTGTTTTTT; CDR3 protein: CASSPPDRGPYTGELFF
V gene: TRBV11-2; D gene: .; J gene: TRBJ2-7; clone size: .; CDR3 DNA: TGTGCCAGCAGCTCCACTTCATACACCCCCGGGGGAGCCTACGAGCAGTACTTC; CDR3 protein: CASSSTSYTPGGAYEQYF
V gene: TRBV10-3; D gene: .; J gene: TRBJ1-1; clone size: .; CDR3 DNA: TGTGCCATCAGTAATGAGGGCCGGAACACTGAAGCTTTCTTT; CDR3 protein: CAISNEGRNTEAFF
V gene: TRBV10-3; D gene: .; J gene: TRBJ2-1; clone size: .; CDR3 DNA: TGTGCCATCAGTGAGTCCGACTTGGCGGGAAGCTCCTACAATGAGCAGTTCTTC; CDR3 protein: CAISESDLAGSSYNEQFF
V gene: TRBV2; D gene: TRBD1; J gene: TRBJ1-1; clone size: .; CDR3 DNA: TGTGCCGGCCAGACAGGGGGCACTGAAGCTTTCTTT; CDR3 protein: CAGQTGGTEAFF
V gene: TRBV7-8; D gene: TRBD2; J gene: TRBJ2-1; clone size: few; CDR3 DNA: TGTGCCAGCAGCCGGGACTACATCCTTTCCTACAATGAGCAGTTCTTC; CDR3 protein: CASSRDYILSYNEQFF
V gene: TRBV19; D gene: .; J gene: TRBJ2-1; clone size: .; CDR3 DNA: TGTGCCAGTAGTATCTCGGCGAGCTCCTACAATGAGCAGTTCTTC; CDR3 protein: CASSISASSYNEQFF
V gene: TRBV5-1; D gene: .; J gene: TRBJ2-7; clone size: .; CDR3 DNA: TGCGCCAGCCAGCTGGGGGGGACAGATTCCTACGAGCAGTACTTC; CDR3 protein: CASQLGGTDSYEQYF
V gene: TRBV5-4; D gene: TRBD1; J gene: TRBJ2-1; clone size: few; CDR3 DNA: TGTGCCAGCAGCTTGGGGACAGGGCTGTCCTACAATGAGCAGTTCTTC; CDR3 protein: CASSLGTGLSYNEQFF
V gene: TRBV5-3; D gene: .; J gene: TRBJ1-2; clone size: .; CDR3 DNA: TGTGCCAGAAGCCCCCCCTATGGCTACACCTTC; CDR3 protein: CARSPPYGYTF
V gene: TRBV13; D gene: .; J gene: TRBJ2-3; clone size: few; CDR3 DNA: TGTGCCAGCAGCTCAGGAGGGCGGGGTACAGATACGCAGTATTTT; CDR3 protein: CASSSGGRGTDTQYF
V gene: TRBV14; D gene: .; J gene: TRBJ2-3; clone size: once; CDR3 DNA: TGTGCCAGCAGCCAATTAGTCGGCCTCGGCACAGATACGCAGTATTTT; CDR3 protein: CASSQLVGLGTDTQYF
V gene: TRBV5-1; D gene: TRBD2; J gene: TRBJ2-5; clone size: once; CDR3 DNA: TGCGCCAGCAGCCCAGATAGCGGGAGCCCCCGAGAGACCCAGTACTTC; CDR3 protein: CASSPDSGSPRETQYF
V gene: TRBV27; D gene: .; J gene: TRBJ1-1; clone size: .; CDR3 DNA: TGTGCCAGCAGTTTATCGAAGGGGGGGGGAACTGAAGCTTTCTTT; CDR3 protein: CASSLSKGGGTEAFF
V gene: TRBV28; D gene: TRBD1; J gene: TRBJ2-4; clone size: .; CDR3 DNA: TGTGCCAGCAGCAGGACAGGGGGCCAAAACATTCAGTACTTC; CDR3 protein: CASSRTGGQNIQYF
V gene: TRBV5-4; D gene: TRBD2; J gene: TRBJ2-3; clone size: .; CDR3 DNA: TGTGCCAGCACGAGCGGGGGCACAGATACGCAGTATTTT; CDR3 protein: CASTSGGTDTQYF
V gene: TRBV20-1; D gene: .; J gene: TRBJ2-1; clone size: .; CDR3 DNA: TGCAGTGCTAGGGCCGGGACTCTGGAGTTCTTC; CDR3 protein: CSARAGTLEFF
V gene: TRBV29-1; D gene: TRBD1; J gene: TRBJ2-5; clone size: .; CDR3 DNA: TGCAGCGTTGAGTACCTGGGGACAGGGTATAGAGAGACCCAGTACTTC; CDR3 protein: CSVEYLGTGYRETQYF